Listed below are T cell receptor beta chains from one sample, sequenced in a study of cytomegalovirus exposure and HLA in healthy donors. TCRdb's copy holds only in-frame clones and misses some; the assay was immunoSEQ multiplex PCR. The sample yields 180,000 or so clones, approximately 86% seen once. The specimen sequenced was PBMCs. Every receptor here comes from a man aged 18 to 30 in good health and CMV-seropositive. The CDR3 runs from the conserved cysteine through the conserved F or W. A D gene is named only where the DNA matches it firmly. Expanded clones are given a class, and other clones once, few, many or no size at all.

CDR3aa: CAWSRLAPRETQYF
CDR3nt: TGTGCCTGGAGTCGACTAGCCCCGAGGGAGACCCAGTACTTC
j_gene: TRBJ2-5
v_gene: TRBV30
d_gene: TRBD2
abundance: once

CDR3aa: CASSPGQATYEQYF
CDR3nt: TGTGCCAGCTCACCGGGACAGGCGACCTACGAGCAGTACTTC
j_gene: TRBJ2-7
v_gene: TRBV18
d_gene: TRBD1
abundance: once

CDR3aa: CASFGGPSADTQYF
CDR3nt: TGTGCCAGCTTCGGAGGTCCCAGTGCAGATACGCAGTATTTT
j_gene: TRBJ2-3
v_gene: TRBV11-2
d_gene: -
abundance: -

CDR3aa: CASSRLGEQFF
CDR3nt: TGTGCCAGCAGCCGACTGGGTGAGCAGTTCTTC
j_gene: TRBJ2-1
v_gene: TRBV7-9
d_gene: -
abundance: -

CDR3aa: CASSPQGPPNYGYTF
CDR3nt: TGTGCCAGCAGCCCACAGGGGCCCCCTAACTATGGCTACACCTTC
j_gene: TRBJ1-2
v_gene: TRBV27
d_gene: TRBD1
abundance: -

CDR3aa: CASSFNQGETQYF
CDR3nt: TGTGCCAGCAGCTTTAACCAGGGGGAGACCCAGTACTTC
j_gene: TRBJ2-5
v_gene: TRBV5-6
d_gene: -
abundance: -

CDR3aa: CSVSGTGGTDTQYF
CDR3nt: TGCAGCGTCTCCGGGACTGGGGGCACAGATACGCAGTATTTT
j_gene: TRBJ2-3
v_gene: TRBV29-1
d_gene: -
abundance: -

CDR3aa: CASSRGGPEQYF
CDR3nt: TGTGCCAGCAGTCGAGGGGGTCCAGAGCAGTACTTC
j_gene: TRBJ2-7
v_gene: TRBV9
d_gene: -
abundance: -

CDR3aa: CATSRVVGEGNEQFF
CDR3nt: TGTGCCACCAGCAGAGTGGTGGGAGAGGGCAATGAGCAGTTCTTC
j_gene: TRBJ2-1
v_gene: TRBV15
d_gene: -
abundance: few

CDR3aa: CASSYSSCYTF
CDR3nt: TGTGCCAGCAGTTACTCGAGCTGCTACACCTTC
j_gene: TRBJ1-2
v_gene: TRBV6-7
d_gene: -
abundance: medium-sized

CDR3aa: CASSSPIIGGGWEQYF
CDR3nt: TGTGCCAGCAGCTCTCCCATCATAGGGGGAGGGTGGGAGCAGTACTTC
j_gene: TRBJ2-7
v_gene: TRBV28
d_gene: -
abundance: -

CDR3aa: CASSLGGGASEQYF
CDR3nt: TGTGCCAGCAGCTTAGGCGGGGGGGCCAGCGAGCAGTACTTC
j_gene: TRBJ2-7
v_gene: TRBV7-3
d_gene: TRBD2
abundance: once

CDR3aa: CASYRVGYGYTF
CDR3nt: TGTGCCAGTTACAGGGTGGGCTATGGCTACACCTTC
j_gene: TRBJ1-2
v_gene: TRBV27
d_gene: -
abundance: -

CDR3aa: CASSLKLEIHQPQHF
CDR3nt: TGTGCCAGTAGTCTTAAACTGGAGATTCATCAGCCCCAGCATTTT
j_gene: TRBJ1-5
v_gene: TRBV19
d_gene: -
abundance: -

CDR3aa: CASSLKVAGEGSRQQFF
CDR3nt: TGCGCCAGCAGCTTGAAAGTAGCGGGGGAAGGATCTCGTCAGCAGTTCTTC
j_gene: TRBJ2-1
v_gene: TRBV5-1
d_gene: TRBD2
abundance: -

CDR3aa: CASSLLPDNSGNTIYF
CDR3nt: TGTGCCAGCAGTCTGCTTCCAGACAACTCTGGAAACACCATATATTTT
j_gene: TRBJ1-3
v_gene: TRBV6-6
d_gene: -
abundance: -

CDR3aa: CSALDRVHEQYF
CDR3nt: TGCAGCGCCCTAGACAGGGTCCACGAGCAGTACTTC
j_gene: TRBJ2-7
v_gene: TRBV29-1
d_gene: TRBD1
abundance: -

CDR3aa: CSAAAALYGYTF
CDR3nt: TGCAGCGCAGCCGCGGCCCTCTATGGCTACACCTTC
j_gene: TRBJ1-2
v_gene: TRBV29-1
d_gene: -
abundance: many

CDR3aa: CASSFERGNEQYF
CDR3nt: TGCGCCAGCAGCTTTGAAAGGGGGAACGAGCAGTACTTC
j_gene: TRBJ2-7
v_gene: TRBV5-1
d_gene: -
abundance: -

CDR3aa: CASWDSYNYGYTF
CDR3nt: TGTGCCAGTTGGGACAGTTATAACTATGGCTACACCTTC
j_gene: TRBJ1-2
v_gene: TRBV19
d_gene: TRBD1
abundance: -

CDR3aa: CASSFLVDSYEQYF
CDR3nt: TGTGCCAGCAGCTTCCTAGTGGACTCCTACGAGCAGTACTTC
j_gene: TRBJ2-7
v_gene: TRBV7-2
d_gene: -
abundance: -

CDR3aa: CASRLGQGNTDTQYF
CDR3nt: TGTGCCAGCAGACTGGGCCAGGGTAACACAGATACGCAGTATTTT
j_gene: TRBJ2-3
v_gene: TRBV7-9
d_gene: -
abundance: few

CDR3aa: CASRKQDSYNEQFF
CDR3nt: TGTGCCAGCAGGAAGCAGGACTCTTACAATGAGCAGTTCTTC
j_gene: TRBJ2-1
v_gene: TRBV7-2
d_gene: -
abundance: -

CDR3aa: CAISGPAGGRSGTDTQYF
CDR3nt: TGTGCCATCAGTGGCCCAGCGGGGGGCCGATCCGGCACAGATACGCAGTATTTT
j_gene: TRBJ2-3
v_gene: TRBV10-3
d_gene: TRBD2
abundance: once

CDR3aa: CASSSTGGKSYEQYF
CDR3nt: TGTGCCAGCAGTTCTACAGGGGGCAAATCCTACGAGCAGTACTTC
j_gene: TRBJ2-7
v_gene: TRBV27
d_gene: TRBD1
abundance: -

CDR3aa: CASSQEVRGGELFF
CDR3nt: TGTGCCAGCAGCCAAGAAGTACGGGGCGGGGAGCTGTTTTTT
j_gene: TRBJ2-2
v_gene: TRBV4-2
d_gene: -
abundance: -

CDR3aa: CASSYTSGTTDTQYF
CDR3nt: TGTGCCAGCAGCTATACTAGCGGGACTACAGATACGCAGTATTTT
j_gene: TRBJ2-3
v_gene: TRBV7-9
d_gene: TRBD2
abundance: once

CDR3aa: CASRTGTGDTEAFF
CDR3nt: TGCGCCAGCAGGACCGGGACAGGGGACACTGAAGCTTTCTTT
j_gene: TRBJ1-1
v_gene: TRBV5-1
d_gene: TRBD1
abundance: -

CDR3aa: CASSSGQNTEAFF
CDR3nt: TGTGCCAGCAGCTCCGGACAGAACACTGAAGCTTTCTTT
j_gene: TRBJ1-1
v_gene: TRBV7-2
d_gene: -
abundance: -

CDR3aa: CASSPIETANYGYTF
CDR3nt: TGTGCCAGCAGTCCAATTGAAACAGCTAACTATGGCTACACCTTC
j_gene: TRBJ1-2
v_gene: TRBV28
d_gene: -
abundance: few

CDR3aa: CASSSSGLAGADGELFF
CDR3nt: TGTGCCAGCTCATCAAGCGGACTAGCGGGAGCGGACGGGGAGCTGTTTTTT
j_gene: TRBJ2-2
v_gene: TRBV18
d_gene: TRBD2
abundance: -

CDR3aa: CASSLVGVGKLFF
CDR3nt: TGTGCCAGCAGCTTAGTAGGGGTCGGAAAACTGTTTTTT
j_gene: TRBJ1-4
v_gene: TRBV7-9
d_gene: -
abundance: -

CDR3aa: CASCQRDSVVAEQYF
CDR3nt: TGTGCCAGCTGTCAACGGGACAGCGTAGTTGCAGAGCAGTACTTC
j_gene: TRBJ2-7
v_gene: TRBV28
d_gene: TRBD1
abundance: -

CDR3aa: CASRVRGNTEAFF
CDR3nt: TGTGCCAGCAGAGTTCGGGGGAACACTGAAGCTTTCTTT
j_gene: TRBJ1-1
v_gene: TRBV4-2
d_gene: -
abundance: -

CDR3aa: CASSQQVESMTKQYF
CDR3nt: TGCGCCAGCAGCCAACAAGTGGAGTCGATGACCAAGCAGTACTTC
j_gene: TRBJ2-7
v_gene: TRBV4-3
d_gene: -
abundance: -

CDR3aa: CASSSGHYQETQYF
CDR3nt: TGTGCCAGCAGCTCTGGACACTACCAAGAGACCCAGTACTTC
j_gene: TRBJ2-5
v_gene: TRBV7-2
d_gene: -
abundance: -

CDR3aa: CASKRQGILSNQPQHF
CDR3nt: TGTGCCAGCAAAAGACAGGGGATCTTATCCAATCAGCCCCAGCATTTT
j_gene: TRBJ1-5
v_gene: TRBV6-6
d_gene: TRBD1
abundance: few

CDR3aa: CASSSPGGETQYF
CDR3nt: TGTGCCAGCAGCTCCCCAGGGGGAGAGACCCAGTACTTC
j_gene: TRBJ2-5
v_gene: TRBV6-5
d_gene: TRBD1
abundance: -

CDR3aa: CASSQGEGSYQPQHF
CDR3nt: TGCGCCAGCAGCCAAGGGGAGGGGTCGTATCAGCCCCAGCATTTT
j_gene: TRBJ1-5
v_gene: TRBV4-3
d_gene: -
abundance: -

CDR3aa: CASSKGQIHNTGELFF
CDR3nt: TGTGCCAGCAGCAAGGGACAGATCCATAACACCGGGGAGCTGTTTTTT
j_gene: TRBJ2-2
v_gene: TRBV5-4
d_gene: TRBD1
abundance: -

CDR3aa: CASSQIGRVYGYTF
CDR3nt: TGCGCCAGCAGCCAAATTGGGAGAGTCTATGGCTACACCTTC
j_gene: TRBJ1-2
v_gene: TRBV4-1
d_gene: -
abundance: -

CDR3aa: CASRLRQGMNTEAFF
CDR3nt: TGTGCCAGCAGACTAAGACAGGGGATGAACACTGAAGCTTTCTTT
j_gene: TRBJ1-1
v_gene: TRBV6-5
d_gene: TRBD1
abundance: -

CDR3aa: CASSTREGGTGELFF
CDR3nt: TGTGCCAGCAGCACGAGGGAGGGTGGGACCGGGGAGCTGTTTTTT
j_gene: TRBJ2-2
v_gene: TRBV9
d_gene: TRBD2
abundance: -

CDR3aa: CASSLPLAGSYEQYF
CDR3nt: TGTGCCAGCAGCTTACCACTAGCGGGTAGCTACGAGCAGTACTTC
j_gene: TRBJ2-7
v_gene: TRBV5-6
d_gene: TRBD2
abundance: -

CDR3aa: CATSRDRGTYEQYF
CDR3nt: TGTGCCACCAGCAGAGACAGGGGAACCTACGAGCAGTACTTC
j_gene: TRBJ2-7
v_gene: TRBV15
d_gene: -
abundance: -

CDR3aa: CASSPRPGTGSSYGYTF
CDR3nt: TGTGCCAGCAGCCCTCGTCCCGGGACAGGGTCCTCCTATGGCTACACCTTC
j_gene: TRBJ1-2
v_gene: TRBV13
d_gene: TRBD1
abundance: -

CDR3aa: CASSWTSERNEQFF
CDR3nt: TGCGCCAGCAGCTGGACTAGCGAGCGCAATGAGCAGTTCTTC
j_gene: TRBJ2-1
v_gene: TRBV5-1
d_gene: TRBD2
abundance: -